These T cell receptor beta chains were read from a single sample in a study of T cell responses to AZD1222 COVID-19 vaccine. Some clones are missing from TCRdb's copy, which holds only in-frame ones; the method was immunoSEQ multiplex PCR. The sample comprises approximately 50,000 clones, nearly 80% of which are singletons, and 4% to 5% rests with the top ten. Sequencing was performed on peripheral blood, taken 28 days after the second AZD1222 dose. These receptors came from an adult who received the AZD1222 COVID-19 vaccine. Both conserved end residues are trimmed from each CDR3. Rows give clone size only sometimes, using once, few, many, or a class for an expanded clone.

10,few,TRBV7-9,TRBJ1-3,ASSVNGNTIY
12,NA,TRBV28,TRBJ1-6,ASSLARGSSPLH
11,NA,TRBV10-3,TRBJ2-3,AIRITGADTQY
13,NA,TRBV6-5,TRBJ1-1,ASRGPGTTNTEAF
9,few,TRBV10-3,TRBJ1-2,ATTTGRGYT
12,NA,TRBV5-4,TRBJ2-7,ASTLDRGTYEQY
12,NA,TRBV18,TRBJ2-2,ASSPNMNTGELF
12,once,TRBV6-1,TRBJ2-7,ASSSGHSPYEQY
12,NA,TRBV4-1,TRBJ1-2,ASSQEDRGDGYT
9,NA,TRBV12-3/TRBV12-4,TRBJ2-3,ASSPTDTQY
11,few,TRBV18,TRBJ1-5,ASSPGRRQPQH
13,NA,TRBV9,TRBJ2-1,ASSVGGAGRNEQF
10,once,TRBV28,TRBJ1-2,ASSLVGYGYT
13,NA,TRBV5-1,TRBJ2-1,ASSGGEGASREQF
12,NA,TRBV6-2/TRBV6-3,TRBJ2-1,ASSLQRERGEQF
11,NA,TRBV10-2,TRBJ1-1,ATSQGIWTEAF